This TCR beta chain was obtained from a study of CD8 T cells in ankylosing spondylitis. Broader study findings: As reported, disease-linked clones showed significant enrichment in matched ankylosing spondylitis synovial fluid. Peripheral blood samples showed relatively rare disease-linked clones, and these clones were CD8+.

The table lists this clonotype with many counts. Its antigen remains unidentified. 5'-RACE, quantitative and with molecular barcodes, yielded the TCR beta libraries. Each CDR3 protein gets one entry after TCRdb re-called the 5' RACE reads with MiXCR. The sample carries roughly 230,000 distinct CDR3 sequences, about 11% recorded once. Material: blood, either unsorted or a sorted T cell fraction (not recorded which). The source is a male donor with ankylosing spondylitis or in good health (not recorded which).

CDR3 residues: CASSEGAPVVQETQYF. CDR3 DNA sequence: TGTGCCAGCAGTGAAGGGGCCCCTGTGGTCCAAGAGACCCAGTACTTC. J is TRBJ2-5 and V is TRBV2, with no clear D. The CDR3 covers 16 residues. The V gene lost 1 base and the J gene lost 1 base, with 13 bases spanning the gap. Germline CDR1 SNHLY, CDR2 FYNNEI.